The text below deals with one T cell receptor (beta chain). This clone was counted once. There is no known antigen for this receptor. Per-base qualities were not stored, and no clone one base away is much larger. From cysteine to phenylalanine, the CDR3 is 13 amino acids long. The only DNA kept is the CDR3, 39 bases in frame from the first base. Per the germline V gene, KGHSH is the CDR1 and LQKENI is the CDR2. A distance of 7 bases separates the germline ends of V and J, which lose 3 bases and 1 base respectively. Collaborating institutions collected whole blood in K2EDTA tubes following their own protocols. For TCRbeta analysis, collaborators shipped samples in one of three forms: frozen whole blood, isolated PBMCs, or DNA extracted from either of those sample types. These data originate in a study of blood T cell repertoires in COVID-19 (dated by TCRdb to 2019 to 2021). For the wider study: Samples covering the acute and convalescent phases of COVID-19 were provided by collaborators in the United States, Italy and Spain. Deeply sampled blood TCRbeta repertoires from subjects exposed to, actively infected with, or recovered from COVID-19 were included in the dataset. Samples came from the ongoing ImmuneRACE study (first 160 participants) plus 1,254 subjects from 6 global collaborators. The repertoires were released in a freely available public database meant as a resource for research on the immune response to SARS-CoV-2. Where available, HLA class I and class II types were obtained from metadata supplied by the sample provider rather than from assay-based typing. The prospective study material was composed of cDNA or gDNA derived from T cells, B-cell-depleted T cells, or PBMCs. Sample metadata almost always included a de-identified subject ID, COVID-19 status, age in years and sex.

Study-wide conclusions, independent of this receptor: Clinical and demographic metadata were provided uncurated, with the amount varying by source and participant.

TCRbeta CDR3 regions were amplified from genomic DNA using the immunoSEQ Assay, a bias-controlled multiplex PCR. On the study's bioinformatics: The number of nucleated cells in each sample was estimated from the amplification of reference gene primers within the assay. To quantify the absolute abundance of each unique TCRbeta CDR3 rearrangement, sequence reads were collapsed and filtered. For each sample, productive Simpson clonality was calculated by taking the square root of Simpson's diversity index across productive rearrangements. In its TCRdb copy, this immuneACCESS table keeps in-frame sequences only and misses some clones. Where compared with another copy, unresolved V genes explain less than half of these, and the others have no known cause. V, J and clone size are those of that table, while D and trimming were read from the DNA. This sample has about 87,000 clones in its table, and 75% of those were observed once. Approximately 4.6% of the sample is in the top ten clones.

This receptor chain uses TRBV18 and TRBJ2-7; a confident D gene designation cannot be given. This clonotype was sampled from a woman between 50 and 59 years old with acute or convalescent COVID-19. Sequencing used peripheral blood. The DNA sequence follows: TGTGCCAGCTCACCGGGCCCGTCCTACGAGCAGTACTTC. Translated, this gives CASSPGPSYEQYF.